The 31 T cell receptor beta chains reported below all come from one sample, sequenced in a study of blood T cells in healthy people across ages. Alongside a J-beta primer mix, a sample-barcoded 5' primer served in a second PCR lasting roughly 6 to 12 cycles. From the 5' RACE reads, TCRdb called clonotypes with MiXCR, one entry per CDR3 protein. The sample records about 650,000 distinct CDR3 sequences, 32% being singletons. The sequenced sample consisted of blood. The receptors come from a woman at least 80 years old in good health.

Ten or more counts support this clonotype. The chain uses TRBV27 and TRBJ2-1; 12 bases map to TRBD2. Germline loops: CDR1 MNHEY, CDR2 SMNVEV (reference sequence). The CDR3 contains 18 residues. V gave up 2 bases and J gave up 0 bases; unmatched junction bases: 5. CDR3 sequence reads: CASSLTSGGRSSYNEQFF. DNA for the CDR3: TGTGCCAGCAGTTTAACTAGCGGGGGGCGAAGCTCCTACAATGAGCAGTTCTTC.

In its sample, this clonotype was seen many times. This chain connects TRBV12-3 or TRBV12-4 to TRBJ1-2, with D possibly matching TRBD1 (6 bases). The V gene lost 2 bases and the J gene lost 8 bases, with 15 bases spanning the gap. This CDR3 contains 14 residues. The CDR3 protein is CASSLQQGDTGYTF. The CDR3 DNA reads TGTGCCAGCAGTTTACAACAGGGAGATACGGGCTACACCTTC.

This clonotype was counted ten times or more. The chain uses TRBV20-1 and TRBJ2-4, with D uncertain. The CDR3 extends over 15 amino acids. V lost 6 bases and J 7 bases, leaving 22 bases between the germline ends. Per germline, CDR1 DFQATT and CDR2 SNEGSKA (reference sequence). CDR3 coding DNA: TGCAGTGCCCAGAAAGGCGTCGGTGGGATGAACATTCAGTACTTC. Its protein is CSAQKGVGGMNIQYF.

The rearrangement links TRBV30 to TRBJ1-1; D unresolved. The V end was cut by 1 base, the J end by 7 bases, with 13 bases between. The CDR3 consists of 13 residues. Germline CDR1 reads GTSNPN; CDR2 reads SVGIG (reference sequence). The CDR3 sequence: CAWSGTLDGEAFF. Written as DNA, the CDR3 is TGTGCCTGGAGTGGTACGCTAGACGGTGAAGCTTTCTTT.

With respect to this clonotype: A clone one base away is much larger, so this may be a read error. This CDR3 fails to terminate in the conserved phenylalanine or tryptophan, so it likely reflects a read error. V and J are TRBV5-6 and TRBJ2-7; D possibly uses TRBD1 or TRBD2 (5 bases each). The DNA matches TRBJ2-5 better at its end, which makes the J call doubtful. The CDR3 is 15 amino acids. The V gene's germline CDR1 is SGHDT and CDR2 YYEEEE. CDR3 bases: TGTGCCAGCAGCTCGGAGGACCAGGGACAAGAGACCCAGTACTTG. This gives the protein CASSSEDQGQETQYL.

The rearrangement links TRBV11-2 to TRBJ2-5, with a possible D match to TRBD1 (6 bases). The CDR3 consists of 16 residues. Per the germline V gene, CDR1 is SGHAT and CDR2 is FQNNGV. V lost 1 base, J lost 1 base, and 13 bases lay in between. Here the CDR3 reads CASSLGVGAGQETQYF. DNA for the CDR3: TGTGCCAGCAGCTTAGGAGTGGGGGCGGGCCAAGAGACCCAGTACTTC.

In this sample, this clonotype turned up many times. V usage is TRBV30 and J usage is TRBJ1-6, with D maybe TRBD1 (6 bases). Germline assignment: CDR1 GTSNPN and CDR2 SVGIG (reference sequence). The CDR3 is made up of 13 amino acids. Trimming removed 3 bases from V and 7 bases from J, with 10 bases in between. CDR3 sequence reads: CAWSAGANSPLHF. CDR3 nucleotides: TGTGCCTGGAGCGCGGGGGCGAATTCACCCCTCCACTTT.

This clonotype was counted ten times or more. The genes are TRBV10-3 and TRBJ1-1; TRBD1 agrees at 7 bases. Germline loops: CDR1 ENHRY, CDR2 SYGVKD. V lost 10 bases and J lost 6; bases outside the gene matches: 8. The CDR3 consists of 12 residues. The CDR3 nucleotides are TGTGCCACCACAGGGGCACTATCTGAAGCTTTCTTT. This sequence encodes CATTGALSEAFF.

V is TRBV29-1 and J is TRBJ2-1; D call uncertain. Germline CDR1 and CDR2: SQVTM and ANQGSEA. This CDR3 comprises 13 residues. In DNA, the CDR3 is TGCAGTACAAAATCCTCGGACCCGCAGGAGCAGTTCTTC. This translates into CSTKSSDPQEQFF.

The table lists this clonotype with many counts. This chain joins TRBV7-2 and TRBJ2-5; 11 nucleotides align to TRBD2. This CDR3 contains 14 residues. The germline V gene has CDR1 SGHTA and CDR2 FQGNSA. Losses at the gene ends were 4 bases for V and 3 bases for J; bases not matched to a gene: 1. CDR3: CASSSSGGKETQYF. The CDR3 nucleotides are TGTGCCAGCAGCTCTAGCGGGGGGAAAGAGACCCAGTACTTC.

This clonotype has at least ten counts. The CDR3 nucleotides are TGTGCCAGCAGCCGCGAGCAGGGGACGTCAGAGACCCAGTACTTC. Translated: CASSREQGTSETQYF. The chain recombines TRBV7-2 with TRBJ2-5; D is perhaps TRBD1 (6 bases). This CDR3 spans 15 amino acids. In germline, CDR1 is SGHTA, CDR2 FQGNSA. Between the trimmed V and J ends, which lost 5 bases and 4 bases, there was a span of 17 bases. Supplemented by reference TRBV7-2 and TRBJ2-5, the full variable domain reads GAGVSQSPSNKVTEKGKDVELRCDPISGHTALYWYRQSLGQGLEFLIYFQGNSAPDKSGLPSDRFSAERTGGSVSTLTIQRTQQEDSAVYLCASSREQGTSETQYFGPGTRLLVL.

This clonotype was observed a few times. V and J are TRBV7-8 and TRBJ2-5; D remains ambiguous. The J call may be wrong; the DNA end is better matched by TRBJ2-7. The germline V gene encodes CDR1 SGHVS and CDR2 FQNEAQ. The CDR3 consists of 16 residues. In DNA form, the CDR3 reads TGTGCCAGCAGCTTATGGTCGAATACCAAATCTTACGAGCAGTACTTC. It yields the protein CASSLWSNTKSYEQYF.

V is TRBV7-2 and J is TRBJ1-5; D uncertain. The CDR3 has 13 amino acids. Germline lookup yields CDR1 SGHTA and CDR2 FQGNSA. The V gene lost 5 bases and the J gene lost 4 bases, with 9 bases spanning the gap. The CDR3 region is CASSPTFNQPQHF. The CDR3 coding sequence is TGTGCCAGCAGCCCCACTTTTAATCAGCCCCAGCATTTT.

This clonotype was picked up many times. This rearrangement joins TRBV29-1 to TRBJ2-5; possible D gene TRBD1, 6 bases. Germline V gene sequence: CDR1 SQVTM, CDR2 ANQGSEA. The CDR3 is 13 residues long. Trimming removed 4 bases at V and 0 bases at J, with 9 bases between. The DNA of the CDR3 is TGCAGCGTTGGAGGGGACAACCAAGAGACCCAGTACTTC. This codes for CSVGGDNQETQYF.

This clonotype was picked up many times. A much larger clone differs from this one at a single base, so this may be a read error. This chain connects TRBV7-2 to TRBJ1-2; 7 bases match TRBD1. In germline, CDR1 is SGHTA, CDR2 FQGNSA. J lost 7 bases, V lost 5 bases, and 13 bases had no gene match. The CDR3 has 15 amino acids. For the CDR3, the DNA is TGTGCCAGCAGCACCCTACAGGGGACTTGGGGTGGCTACACCTTC. Translated, it gives CASSTLQGTWGGYTF.

This clonotype has more than one count but fewer than ten. The gene calls are TRBV29-1 and TRBJ1-1; D unclear. V gave up 5 bases and J gave up 0 bases, with 19 bases separating them. This CDR3 contains 16 residues. The V gene's germline CDR1 is SQVTM and CDR2 ANQGSEA. CDR3 nucleotides: TGCAGCGTTTCCCCTGAAATACTGGCCATGAACACTGAAGCTTTCTTT. Protein: CSVSPEILAMNTEAFF.

This clonotype was found many times. The V and J genes are TRBV28 and TRBJ2-7, with TRBD2 as a possible D gene (5 bases). V lost 1 base, J lost 5 bases, and 12 bases lay in between. The CDR3 spans 14 residues. Germline CDR1 is MDHEN and CDR2 is SYDVKM. The DNA for the CDR3 is TGTGCCAGCAGTTTATATAGAGGGCGGAACGAGCAGTACTTC. Encoded protein: CASSLYRGRNEQYF.

This chain uses TRBV5-1 with TRBJ2-6; weak D call: TRBD2 (5 bases). The germline gives CDR1 SGHRS, CDR2 YFSETQ. This CDR3 has 21 amino acids. V shed 0 bases and J shed 0 bases, with 22 bases lying between them. This chain's CDR3 is CASSLDPRVLAGGSGANVLTF. The CDR3 bases are TGCGCCAGCAGCTTGGATCCCCGCGTCCTGGCAGGAGGCTCTGGGGCCAACGTCCTGACTTTC.

The rearrangement uses TRBV28 and TRBJ1-5, with TRBD1 identical over 9 bases. Germline V gene data show CDR1 as MDHEN and CDR2 as SYDVKM. The J segment lost 0 bases and the V segment lost 7 bases, leaving 4 bases of the junction unmatched. This CDR3 contains 15 residues. CDR3 sequence reads: CASTTGGYSNQPQHF. CDR3 coding DNA: TGTGCCAGCACGACAGGGGGGTATAGCAATCAGCCCCAGCATTTT.

Points on this clonotype: This may be a read error: a much more frequent sequence differs by one nucleotide. The V and J genes are TRBV10-3 and TRBJ2-5; TRBD1 matches 7 bases. In germline, CDR1 is ENHRY, CDR2 SYGVKD. V lost 0 bases to trimming and J lost 11 bases; unmatched junction nucleotides: 9. The CDR3 has 14 amino acids. The CDR3: CAISESGQVNEQYF. CDR3 nucleotide sequence: TGTGCCATCAGTGAGTCCGGACAGGTCAATGAGCAGTACTTC.

At least ten counts were recorded for this clonotype. The CDR3 DNA reads as TGTGCCAGCAGCGCCGGAGTACACACAGATACGCAGTATTTT. Its translation: CASSAGVHTDTQYF. The chain combines TRBV11-3 with TRBJ2-3, with D unresolved. Trimming cost V 5 bases and J 2 bases, with 11 bases left between them. From germline, CDR1 is SGHNT and CDR2 YENEEA. The CDR3 extends over 14 amino acids.

Many counts were recorded for this clonotype. V and J are TRBV29-1 and TRBJ1-2; 9 nucleotides agree with TRBD1. V lost 4 bases and J lost 7; bases outside the gene matches: 10. The germline V gene encodes CDR1 SQVTM and CDR2 ANQGSEA. The CDR3 is 14 amino acids. The CDR3 bases are TGCAGCGTTGTTCCGGGACAGGGCCCTCCTGGCTACACCTTC. Its translation: CSVVPGQGPPGYTF.

The table lists this clonotype with many counts. This chain links TRBV6-5 with TRBJ1-5, with D uncertain. V gave up 0 bases and J gave up 6 bases, with 12 bases separating them. CDR1 and CDR2 (germline): MNHEY, SVGAGI. The CDR3 totals 15 residues. The CDR3 loop reads CASSYSRTARQPQHF. Here the CDR3 DNA reads TGTGCCAGCAGTTACTCAAGGACCGCACGTCAGCCCCAGCATTTT.

This clonotype has a count of ten or more. The chain uses TRBV6-5 and TRBJ2-5; 8 bases match TRBD2. CDR3 length: 13 amino acids. The V and J ends lost 5 bases and 3 bases, in that order; junction bases with no gene match: 2. CDR1 MNHEY and CDR2 SVGAGI come from the germline V gene. For the CDR3, the DNA is TGTGCCAGCAGTCGTAGCGGGGAAGAGACCCAGTACTTC. Amino acids: CASSRSGEETQYF.

This clonotype was counted many times. V usage is TRBV15 and J usage is TRBJ2-5, with 10 bases fitting TRBD2. The CDR3 covers 17 residues. Unmatched junction bases numbered 5, after V lost 1 base and J lost 0 bases. The germline CDR1 and CDR2 sequences are LNHNV and YYDKDF (reference sequence). CDR3 DNA sequence: TGTGCCACCAGCAGAGGATGGACTAGCGGAAACCAAGAGACCCAGTACTTC. Its translation is CATSRGWTSGNQETQYF. The full variable domain, with the rest looked up from reference TRBV15 and TRBJ2-5, is DAMVIQNPRYQVTQFGKPVTLSCSQTLNHNVMYWYQQKSSQAPKLLFHYYDKDFNNEADTPDNFQSRRPNTSFCFLDIRSPGLGDTAMYLCATSRGWTSGNQETQYFGPGTRLLVL.

Notes on this clonotype: A much larger clone lies a single base off, so this may be a read error. It is likely a read error, because the conserved phenylalanine at the end of the CDR3 is missing. This chain uses TRBV12-3 or TRBV12-4 with TRBJ1-2; no firm D call. Trimming shortened V by 2 bases and J by 4 bases, and 14 bases separated the two germline ends. This CDR3 contains 15 residues. The CDR3 sequence: CASSLRIPAPYGYTL. The CDR3 DNA is TGTGCCAGCAGTTTAAGGATACCTGCCCCCTATGGCTACACCCTC.

There are many counts of this clonotype. V and J are TRBV24-1 and TRBJ2-7, with 7 nucleotides matching TRBD1. Germline CDR1 is KGHDR and CDR2 is SFDVKD. CDR3 size: 16 residues. J was trimmed by 6 bases and V by 2 bases; bases with no gene match: 12. CDR3 nucleotides: TGTGCCACCAGTGATTCGAGACAGGGAAGAGGTTCCGAGCAGTACTTC. Its translation: CATSDSRQGRGSEQYF.

The J gene is TRBJ2-5, the V gene TRBV5-1; no reliable D call. CDR1 and CDR2 from the germline V gene are SGHRS and YFSETQ. V lost 0 bases and J lost 5, with 14 bases in between. The CDR3 covers 15 residues. In DNA form, the CDR3 reads TGCGCCAGCAGCTTGGTCCCCGATGTGGGGGAGACCCAGTACTTC. Its protein is CASSLVPDVGETQYF.

This sequence joins TRBV5-1 and TRBJ2-7; 7 bases fit TRBD2. The V gene's germline CDR1 is SGHRS and CDR2 YFSETQ. CDR3 size: 17 residues. V lost 1 base, J lost 4 bases, and 14 bases stayed unmatched. The CDR3 reads CASSLSRGRLAVYEQYF. CDR3 nucleotide sequence: TGCGCCAGCAGCTTGTCGCGGGGGAGGCTAGCGGTGTACGAGCAGTACTTC.

The chain recombines TRBV6-5 with TRBJ2-1; D possibly corresponds to TRBD1 (7 bases). The CDR3 sequence is 17 residues long. The V end was cut by 0 bases, the J end by 1 base, with 13 bases between. Germline CDR1 and CDR2: MNHEY and SVGAGI. The CDR3 reads CASSYSWSGGSYNEQFF. For the CDR3, the DNA is TGTGCCAGCAGTTACTCGTGGTCAGGGGGGTCCTACAATGAGCAGTTCTTC.

Regarding this clonotype: The CDR3 does not close with the conserved phenylalanine or tryptophan, likely indicating a read error. The chain uses TRBV12-3 or TRBV12-4 and TRBJ1-1; no firm D call. V was shortened by 3 bases and J by 0 bases, with 11 bases between the two germline ends. CDR3 size: 15 residues. CDR3 nucleotides: TGTGCCAGCAGTTTCGGGCAAGTAATGAACACTGAAGCTTTCTGT. This translates into CASSFGQVMNTEAFC.